A single sample is the source of the 5 T cell receptor beta chains below, sequenced in a study of cytomegalovirus exposure and HLA in healthy donors. Primers: 60 Vbeta forward and 13 Jbeta reverse. This table comes from immunoSEQ multiplex PCR, and its TCRdb copy is limited to in-frame clones, with some not included. Among roughly 280,000 clones listed, approximately 70% were seen once. Material: PBMCs. All receptors derive from a female donor in good health and CMV-seronegative.

V gene TRBV10-1 combines with J gene TRBJ1-1, with 11 bases that match TRBD1. The CDR3 has 13 residues. V was clipped by 4 bases and J by 8 bases; unmatched bases: 3. The germline CDR1 and CDR2 sequences are WNHNN and SYGVQD (reference sequence). The CDR3 is CASSGTGGSEAFF. CDR3 nucleotide sequence: TGCGCCAGCAGTGGGACAGGGGGCTCGGAAGCTTTCTTT.

The V gene is TRBV7-6, the J gene TRBJ2-7; perhaps TRBD1 as D (6 bases). This CDR3 region has 16 residues. Trimming cost V 5 bases and J 2 bases, with 19 bases left between them. CDR1 and CDR2 (germline): SGHVS, FNYEAQ. CDR3 nucleotide sequence: TGTGCCAGCAGCGCCGACTCCCGGACAGACCCCTACGAGCAGTACTTC. Translation: CASSADSRTDPYEQYF.

The rearrangement uses TRBV19 and TRBJ2-1; no clear D. CDR1 and CDR2 (germline): LNHDA, SQIVND (reference sequence). The CDR3 is made up of 13 amino acids. V was trimmed by 7 bases and J by 4 bases, leaving 11 bases between them. DNA for the CDR3: TGTGCCAGTAATCCGGGTTTATACAATGAGCAGTTCTTC. Protein product: CASNPGLYNEQFF.

This clone was counted a few times. This chain uses TRBV7-6 with TRBJ2-3; tentative D call: TRBD2 (5 bases). The germline V gene encodes CDR1 SGHVS and CDR2 FNYEAQ. The CDR3 sequence is 15 residues long. The V gene lost 4 bases and the J gene lost 0 bases, with 11 bases spanning the gap. The CDR3 is CASSSSGGSTDTQYF. The CDR3 coding sequence is TGTGCCAGCAGCTCCTCCGGCGGGAGCACAGATACGCAGTATTTT.

The chain uses TRBV14 and TRBJ2-1; possible D gene TRBD1, 6 bases. This CDR3 spans 14 amino acids. The germline gives CDR1 SGHDN, CDR2 FVKESK. Trimming removed 4 bases at V and 7 bases at J, with 14 bases between. The CDR3 coding sequence is TGTGCCAGCAGCCGGACAGAGGTCTGGAATGAGCAGTTCTTC. Translation gives CASSRTEVWNEQFF.